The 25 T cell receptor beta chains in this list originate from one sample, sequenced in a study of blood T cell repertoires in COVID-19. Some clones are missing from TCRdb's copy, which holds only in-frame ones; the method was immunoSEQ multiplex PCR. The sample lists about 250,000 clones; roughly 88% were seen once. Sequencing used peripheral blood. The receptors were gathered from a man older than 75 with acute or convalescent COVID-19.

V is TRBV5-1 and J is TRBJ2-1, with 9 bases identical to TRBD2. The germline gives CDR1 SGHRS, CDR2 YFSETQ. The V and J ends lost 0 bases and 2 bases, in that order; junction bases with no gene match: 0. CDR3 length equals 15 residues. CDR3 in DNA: TGCGCCAGCAGCTTGGCTAGCGGGGCCTACAATGAGCAGTTCTTC. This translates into CASSLASGAYNEQFF.

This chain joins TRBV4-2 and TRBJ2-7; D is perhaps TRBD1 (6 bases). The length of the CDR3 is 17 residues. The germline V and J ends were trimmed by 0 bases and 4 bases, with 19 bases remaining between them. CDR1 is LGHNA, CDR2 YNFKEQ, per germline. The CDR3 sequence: CASSQDKTGTPRYEQYF. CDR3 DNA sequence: TGTGCCAGCAGCCAAGATAAAACAGGGACCCCTCGTTACGAGCAGTACTTC.

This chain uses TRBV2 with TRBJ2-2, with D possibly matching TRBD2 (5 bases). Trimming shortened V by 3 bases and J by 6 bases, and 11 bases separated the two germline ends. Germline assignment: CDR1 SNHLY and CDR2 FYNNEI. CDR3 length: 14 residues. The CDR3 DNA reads TGTGCCAGCAGTGATTGGGAGCGACCCGGGGAGCTGTTTTTT. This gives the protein CASSDWERPGELFF.

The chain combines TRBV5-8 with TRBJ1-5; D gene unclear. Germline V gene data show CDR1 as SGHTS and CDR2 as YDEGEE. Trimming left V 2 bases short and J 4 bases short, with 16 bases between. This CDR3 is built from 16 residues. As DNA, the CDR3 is TGTGCCAGCAGCTTAAAGGGCCTTGGACTAAATCAGCCCCAGCATTTT. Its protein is CASSLKGLGLNQPQHF.

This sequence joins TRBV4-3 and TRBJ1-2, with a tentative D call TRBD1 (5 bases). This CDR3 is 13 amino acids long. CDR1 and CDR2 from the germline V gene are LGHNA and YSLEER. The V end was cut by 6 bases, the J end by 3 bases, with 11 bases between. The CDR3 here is CASSALGDYGYTF. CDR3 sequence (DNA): TGCGCCAGCAGTGCTTTAGGGGACTATGGCTACACCTTC.

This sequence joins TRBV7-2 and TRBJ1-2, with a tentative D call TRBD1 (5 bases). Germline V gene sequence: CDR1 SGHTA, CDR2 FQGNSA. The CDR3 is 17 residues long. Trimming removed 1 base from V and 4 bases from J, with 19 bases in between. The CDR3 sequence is CASSLVLGMGGVYGYTF. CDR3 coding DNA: TGTGCCAGCAGCTTAGTCTTGGGCATGGGGGGAGTCTATGGCTACACCTTC. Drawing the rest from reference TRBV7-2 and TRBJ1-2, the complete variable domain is GAGVSQSPSNKVTEKGKDVELRCDPISGHTALYWYRQSLGQGLEFLIYFQGNSAPDKSGLPSDRFSAERTGGSVSTLTIQRTQQEDSAVYLCASSLVLGMGGVYGYTFGSGTRLTVV.

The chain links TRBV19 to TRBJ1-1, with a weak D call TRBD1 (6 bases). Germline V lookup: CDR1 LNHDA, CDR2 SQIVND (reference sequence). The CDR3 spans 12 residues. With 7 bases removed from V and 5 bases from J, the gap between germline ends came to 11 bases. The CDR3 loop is CASTIGGTEAFF. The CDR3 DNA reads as TGTGCCAGTACCATAGGGGGAACTGAAGCTTTCTTT.

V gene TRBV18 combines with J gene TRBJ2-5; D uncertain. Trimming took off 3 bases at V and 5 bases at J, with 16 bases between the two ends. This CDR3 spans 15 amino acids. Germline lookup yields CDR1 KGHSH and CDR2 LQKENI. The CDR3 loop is CASSPKTRVPETQYF. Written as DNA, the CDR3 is TGTGCCAGCTCACCCAAGACTCGGGTTCCGGAGACCCAGTACTTC.

The CDR3 bases are TGTGCCAGCAGTTTGGTAGCGGGAGTAGACCCCTACGAGCAGTACTTC. This translates into CASSLVAGVDPYEQYF. V and J are TRBV28 and TRBJ2-7; TRBD2 agrees at 9 bases. After removal of 3 bases from V and 2 bases from J, the junction contained 8 bases not matched to a gene. The CDR3 is made up of 16 amino acids. Germline V gives CDR1 MDHEN, CDR2 SYDVKM.

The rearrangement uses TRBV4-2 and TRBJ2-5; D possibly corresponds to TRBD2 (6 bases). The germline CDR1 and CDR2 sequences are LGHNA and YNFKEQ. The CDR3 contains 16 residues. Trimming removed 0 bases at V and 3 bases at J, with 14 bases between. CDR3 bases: TGTGCCAGCAGCCAAGATCGAGCGGGTGGCAAAGAGACCCAGTACTTC. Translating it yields CASSQDRAGGKETQYF.

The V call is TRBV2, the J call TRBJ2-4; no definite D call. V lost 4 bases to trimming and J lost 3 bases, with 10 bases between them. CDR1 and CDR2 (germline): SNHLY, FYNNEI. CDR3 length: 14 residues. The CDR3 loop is CASSGSGYKNIQYF. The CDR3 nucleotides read TGTGCCAGCAGTGGATCGGGTTACAAAAACATTCAGTACTTC.

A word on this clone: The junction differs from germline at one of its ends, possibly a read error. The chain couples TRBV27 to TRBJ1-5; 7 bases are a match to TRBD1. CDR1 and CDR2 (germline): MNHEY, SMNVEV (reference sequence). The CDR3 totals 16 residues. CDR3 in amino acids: CASSIGTWDSTQPQHF. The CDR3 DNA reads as TGTGCCAGCAGTATCGGGACCTGGGACAGCACTCAGCCCCAGCATTTT.

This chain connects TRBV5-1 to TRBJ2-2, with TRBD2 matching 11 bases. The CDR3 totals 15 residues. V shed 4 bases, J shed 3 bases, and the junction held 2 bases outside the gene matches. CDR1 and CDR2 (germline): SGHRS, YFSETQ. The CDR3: CASSVTSGDTGELFF. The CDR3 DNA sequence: TGCGCCAGCAGCGTGACTAGCGGGGACACCGGGGAGCTGTTTTTT.

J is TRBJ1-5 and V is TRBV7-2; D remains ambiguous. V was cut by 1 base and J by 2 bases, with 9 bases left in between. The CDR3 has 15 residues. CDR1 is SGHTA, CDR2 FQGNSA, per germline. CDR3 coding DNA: TGTGCCAGCAGCTTAGGGCGGCCGGGCAATCAGCCCCAGCATTTT. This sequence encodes CASSLGRPGNQPQHF.

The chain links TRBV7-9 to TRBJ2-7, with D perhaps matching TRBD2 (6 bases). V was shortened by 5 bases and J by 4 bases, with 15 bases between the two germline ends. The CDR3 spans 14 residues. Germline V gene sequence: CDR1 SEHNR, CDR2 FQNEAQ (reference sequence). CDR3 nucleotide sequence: TGTGCCAGCAGCCCTCCGACGGGGGATTACGAGCAGTACTTC. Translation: CASSPPTGDYEQYF.

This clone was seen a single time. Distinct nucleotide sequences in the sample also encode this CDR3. CDR3 amino acids: CASGQGEAGELFF. The CDR3 DNA sequence: TGTGCCAGCGGACAGGGTGAGGCCGGGGAGCTGTTTTTT. J is TRBJ2-2 and V is TRBV28; 8 bases line up with TRBD1. Germline CDR1 and CDR2: MDHEN and SYDVKM. V dropped 8 bases and J dropped 6; count of bases not matched to a gene: 5. The CDR3 contains 13 residues. Based on the CDR3 plus reference TRBV28 and TRBJ2-2, the full variable domain is DVKVTQSSRYLVKRTGEKVFLECVQDMDHENMFWYRQDPGLGLRLIYFSYDVKMKEKGDIPEGYSVSREKKERFSLILESASTNQTSMYLCASGQGEAGELFFGEGSRLTVL.

The CDR3 sequence: CASTPGTGFLTYEQYF. For the CDR3, the DNA is TGTGCCAGCACACCCGGGACAGGCTTCCTTACCTACGAGCAGTACTTC. The rearrangement links TRBV7-2 to TRBJ2-7; TRBD1 matches at 8 bases. Trimming cost V 7 bases and J 2 bases; bases outside gene matches: 13. This CDR3 comprises 16 residues. Germline CDR1 is SGHTA and CDR2 is FQGNSA. The complete variable domain, with remaining parts taken from reference TRBV7-2 and TRBJ2-7, reads GAGVSQSPSNKVTEKGKDVELRCDPISGHTALYWYRQSLGQGLEFLIYFQGNSAPDKSGLPSDRFSAERTGGSVSTLTIQRTQQEDSAVYLCASTPGTGFLTYEQYFGPGTRLTVT.

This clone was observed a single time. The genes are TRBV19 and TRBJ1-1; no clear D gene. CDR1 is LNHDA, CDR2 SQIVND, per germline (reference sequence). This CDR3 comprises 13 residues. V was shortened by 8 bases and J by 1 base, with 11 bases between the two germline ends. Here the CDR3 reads CASSSTENTEAFF. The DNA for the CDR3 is TGTGCCAGTTCATCTACAGAGAACACTGAAGCTTTCTTT. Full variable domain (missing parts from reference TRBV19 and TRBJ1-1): DGGITQSPKYLFRKEGQNVTLSCEQNLNHDAMYWYRQDPGQGLRLIYYSQIVNDFQKGDIAEGYSVSREKKESFPLTVTSAQKNPTAFYLCASSSTENTEAFFGQGTRLTVV.

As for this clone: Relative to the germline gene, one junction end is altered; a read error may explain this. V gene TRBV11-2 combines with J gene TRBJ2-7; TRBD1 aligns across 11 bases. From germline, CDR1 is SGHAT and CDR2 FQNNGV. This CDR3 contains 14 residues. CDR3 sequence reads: CASGPRTGGAQLNF. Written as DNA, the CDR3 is TGTGCCAGCGGCCCCAGGACAGGGGGCGCCCAATTAAATTTC.

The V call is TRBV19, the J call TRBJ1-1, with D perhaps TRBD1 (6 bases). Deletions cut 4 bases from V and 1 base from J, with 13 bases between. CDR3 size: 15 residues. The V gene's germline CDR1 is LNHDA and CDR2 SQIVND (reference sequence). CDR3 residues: CASSTGEHRNTEAFF. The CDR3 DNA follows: TGTGCCAGTAGTACAGGGGAACACCGGAACACTGAAGCTTTCTTT.

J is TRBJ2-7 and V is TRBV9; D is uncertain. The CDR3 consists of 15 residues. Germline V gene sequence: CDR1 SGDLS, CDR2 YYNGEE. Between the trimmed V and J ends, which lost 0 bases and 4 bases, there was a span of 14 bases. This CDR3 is CASSVATGAQYEQYF. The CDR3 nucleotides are TGTGCCAGCAGCGTAGCTACCGGAGCTCAATACGAGCAGTACTTC.

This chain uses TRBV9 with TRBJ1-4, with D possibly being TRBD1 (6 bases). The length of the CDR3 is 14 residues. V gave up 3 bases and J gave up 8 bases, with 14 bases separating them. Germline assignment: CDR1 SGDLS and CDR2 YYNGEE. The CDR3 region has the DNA TGTGCCAGCAGCGCACAAACCGGGACAGAAAAACTGTTTTTT. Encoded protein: CASSAQTGTEKLFF.

CDR3 sequence: CSVGRRGPGDTEAFF. The CDR3 nucleotides read TGCAGCGTTGGGAGGAGGGGCCCAGGCGACACTGAAGCTTTCTTT. The chain carries TRBV29-1 and TRBJ1-1, with D tentatively TRBD1 (5 bases). Germline CDR1 and CDR2: SQVTM and ANQGSEA. The ends were cut back, 4 bases at V and 3 bases at J, with 18 bases in the middle. This CDR3 comprises 15 residues.

The CDR3 is CASSIELAGYNEQFF. For the CDR3, the DNA is TGTGCCAGTAGTATCGAACTAGCGGGATACAATGAGCAGTTCTTC. The rearrangement links TRBV19 to TRBJ2-1, with TRBD2 matching over 10 bases. V dropped 3 bases and J dropped 4; count of bases not matched to a gene: 3. The CDR3 spans 15 residues. Germline lookup yields CDR1 LNHDA and CDR2 SQIVND (reference sequence).

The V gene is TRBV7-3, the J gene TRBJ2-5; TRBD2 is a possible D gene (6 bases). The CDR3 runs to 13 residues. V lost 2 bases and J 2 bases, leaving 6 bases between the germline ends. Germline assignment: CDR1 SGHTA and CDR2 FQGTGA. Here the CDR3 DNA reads TGTGCCAGCAGCTTAGGGGGGCAAGAGACCCAGTACTTC. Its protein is CASSLGGQETQYF.